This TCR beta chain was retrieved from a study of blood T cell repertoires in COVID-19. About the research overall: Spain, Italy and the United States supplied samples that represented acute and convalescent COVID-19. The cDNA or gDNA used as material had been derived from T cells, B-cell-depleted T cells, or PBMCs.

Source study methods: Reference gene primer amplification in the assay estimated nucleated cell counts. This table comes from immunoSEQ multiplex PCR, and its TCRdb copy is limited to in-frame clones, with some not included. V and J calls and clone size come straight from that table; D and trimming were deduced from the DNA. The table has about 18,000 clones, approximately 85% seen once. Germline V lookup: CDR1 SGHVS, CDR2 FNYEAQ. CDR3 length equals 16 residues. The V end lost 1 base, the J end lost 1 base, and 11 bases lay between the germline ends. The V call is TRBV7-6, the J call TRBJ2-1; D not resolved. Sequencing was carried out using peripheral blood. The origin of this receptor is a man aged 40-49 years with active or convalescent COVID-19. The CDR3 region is CASSLERLKSYNEQFF. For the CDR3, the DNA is TGTGCCAGCAGCTTAGAGAGACTGAAGTCCTACAATGAGCAGTTCTTC.